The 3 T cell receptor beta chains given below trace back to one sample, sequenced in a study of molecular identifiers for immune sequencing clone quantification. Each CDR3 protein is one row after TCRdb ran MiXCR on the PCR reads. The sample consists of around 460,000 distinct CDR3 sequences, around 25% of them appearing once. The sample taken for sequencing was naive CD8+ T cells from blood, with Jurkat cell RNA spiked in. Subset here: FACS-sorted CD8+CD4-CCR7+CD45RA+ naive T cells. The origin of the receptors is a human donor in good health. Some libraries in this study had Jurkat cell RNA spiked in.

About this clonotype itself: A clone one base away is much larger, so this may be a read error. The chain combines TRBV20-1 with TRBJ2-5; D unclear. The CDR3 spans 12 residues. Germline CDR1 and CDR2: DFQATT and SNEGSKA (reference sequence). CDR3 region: CSAPKYQEPQYF. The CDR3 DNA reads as TGCAGTGCCCCGAAGTACCAAGAGCCCCAGTACTTC.

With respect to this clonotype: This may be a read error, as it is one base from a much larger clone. CDR3 in DNA: TGTGCCAGCAGGTACTCCTTGGGACAGAGCGTTTTT. It translates to CASRYSLGQSVF. The chain combines TRBV6-5 with TRBJ1-1; 7 positions agree with TRBD1. This CDR3 region has 12 residues. The germline gives CDR1 MNHEY, CDR2 SVGAGI.

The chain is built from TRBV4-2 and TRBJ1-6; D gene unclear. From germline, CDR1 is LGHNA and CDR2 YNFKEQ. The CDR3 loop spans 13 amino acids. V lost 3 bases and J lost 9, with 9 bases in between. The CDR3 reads CASSQGLGSPLHF. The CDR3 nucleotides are TGTGCCAGCAGCCAGGGTTTAGGTTCACCCCTCCACTTT.